The next 21 T cell receptor beta chains were all read from a single sample in a study of response to subunit inactivated influenza vaccine. Each CDR3 protein is one row after TCRdb ran MiXCR on the RT-PCR reads. Of hundreds of thousands of distinct CDR3 sequences listed, approximately 17% are singletons. The specimen comprised PBMCs from blood, sampled around 5 days after vaccination. The receptors originated from a man aged 50-59 years who received an inactivated influenza vaccine.

This clonotype was seen only a few times. The chain carries TRBV29-1 and TRBJ2-7; the D is unclear. Germline CDR1 reads SQVTM; CDR2 reads ANQGSEA. This CDR3 comprises 14 residues. Between the trimmed V and J ends, which lost 2 bases and 1 base, there was a span of 12 bases. The CDR3 region has the DNA TGCAGCGTTGAACCCTTAGAAGGGTCCTACGAGCAGTACTTC. It is translated as CSVEPLEGSYEQYF.

The table lists this clonotype with a few counts. V gene TRBV12-3 or TRBV12-4 combines with J gene TRBJ2-2, with 15 bases identical to TRBD2. The V and J ends lost 5 bases and 1 base, in that order; junction bases with no gene match: 11. The CDR3 is 20 amino acids. The CDR3 DNA is TGTGCCAGCAGTCAACGGACTAGCGGGAGGGCAAGGAAGAACACCGGGGAGCTGTTTTTT. Translation gives CASSQRTSGRARKNTGELFF.

The rearrangement joins TRBV5-1 to TRBJ1-1; D not resolved. V lost 6 bases and J lost 1, with 16 bases in between. CDR3 length: 15 amino acids. CDR1 and CDR2 from the germline V gene are SGHRS and YFSETQ. DNA of the CDR3: TGCGCCAGCAATCCTCTCGGGGTGGGGAACACTGAAGCTTTCTTT. Its translation is CASNPLGVGNTEAFF. The variable domain in full, completed from reference TRBV5-1 and TRBJ1-1, reads KAGVTQTPRYLIKTRGQQVTLSCSPISGHRSVSWYQQTPGQGLQFLFEYFSETQRNKGNFPGRFSGRQFSNSRSEMNVSTLELGDSALYLCASNPLGVGNTEAFFGQGTRLTVV.

This clonotype was counted only a few times. The chain recombines TRBV6-5 with TRBJ2-1, with TRBD2 as a possible D gene (5 bases). V dropped 2 bases and J dropped 9 bases, with 17 bases sitting between them. The CDR3 runs to 15 residues. Germline V gives CDR1 MNHEY, CDR2 SVGAGI. CDR3 loop: CASSYNDPGSSEQFF. CDR3 DNA: TGTGCCAGCAGTTACAACGACCCGGGAAGTAGTGAGCAGTTCTTC.

This clonotype has a handful of counts. The rearrangement joins TRBV25-1 to TRBJ1-2; no clear D. Germline CDR1 MGHDK, CDR2 SYGVNS. Trimming removed 1 base from V and 8 bases from J, with 11 bases in between. The CDR3 is 13 residues long. CDR3 loop: CASSEFGVGGYTF. CDR3 in DNA: TGTGCCAGCAGTGAATTCGGGGTAGGGGGCTACACCTTC.

The chain recombines TRBV12-3 or TRBV12-4 with TRBJ1-2, with D hard to call. V lost 2 bases to trimming and J lost 1 base, with 8 bases between them. CDR3 length: 14 residues. The CDR3 DNA follows: TGTGCCAGCAGTTTACCCCAGAGTAACTATGGCTACACCTTC. Its protein product is CASSLPQSNYGYTF.

This clonotype showed up just a few times. CDR3 coding DNA: TGTGCCAGCAGTCCAGGGGGCGCGACAGTGGGACTGTTTTTT. It encodes CASSPGGATVGLFF. The genes are TRBV12-3 or TRBV12-4 and TRBJ1-4; 8 bases are a match to TRBD1. This CDR3 has 14 residues. With V trimmed by 5 bases and J by 13 bases, 12 bases remained unmatched.

In its sample, this clonotype was seen a few times. J is TRBJ1-1 and V is TRBV18; D might be TRBD1 (5 bases). The V end was cut by 2 bases, the J end by 1 base, with 11 bases between. CDR3 length: 15 amino acids. Germline CDR1 reads KGHSH; CDR2 reads LQKENI. The CDR3 bases are TGTGCCAGCTCACCATCCCTTGGGGGGAACACTGAAGCTTTCTTT. Translation gives CASSPSLGGNTEAFF.

Many counts were recorded for this clonotype. The rearrangement links TRBV29-1 to TRBJ2-7; tentatively, D is TRBD1 (5 bases). The CDR3 consists of 12 residues. V lost 7 bases and J lost 0, with 10 bases in between. Germline values: CDR1 SQVTM, CDR2 ANQGSEA. The CDR3 coding sequence is TGCAGCGACCCACAGGACTCCTACGAGCAGTACTTC. Translation: CSDPQDSYEQYF.

Details on this clonotype: Sequence at one end of the junction differs from germline and may be a read error. The chain carries TRBV29-1 and TRBJ1-5; perhaps TRBD1 as D (5 bases). The CDR3 has 12 amino acids. Germline V gives CDR1 SQVTM, CDR2 ANQGSEA. The CDR3 nucleotides are TGCAGTTTCATGCCAGGTAGACAGCCCCAGCTTTTT. Translation gives CSFMPGRQPQLF.

This clonotype was seen many times. The V gene is TRBV7-6, the J gene TRBJ2-2; D uncertain. V dropped 1 base and J dropped 4 bases, with 10 bases sitting between them. This CDR3 contains 15 residues. In germline, CDR1 is SGHVS, CDR2 FNYEAQ. The CDR3 sequence is CASSLEVWVTGELFF. The CDR3 DNA is TGTGCCAGCAGCTTAGAGGTTTGGGTCACCGGGGAGCTGTTTTTT.

The table lists this clonotype with a few counts. The genes are TRBV25-1 and TRBJ1-5; D unclear. Germline CDR1 reads MGHDK; CDR2 reads SYGVNS. This CDR3 has 14 residues. V was shortened by 4 bases and J by 7 bases, with 14 bases between the two germline ends. The CDR3 DNA reads as TGTGCCAGCAGTGCACCGGGCTGGGGACAGCCCCAGCATTTT. Protein: CASSAPGWGQPQHF.

This clonotype was counted between two and nine times. The chain combines TRBV27 with TRBJ2-1; the D gene is possibly TRBD2 (5 bases). The V gene lost 4 bases and the J gene lost 2 bases, with 12 bases spanning the gap. Germline V CDR1 and CDR2: MNHEY, SMNVEV (reference sequence). CDR3 length: 15 residues. The CDR3 here is CASSSGLTAYNEQFF. CDR3 in DNA: TGTGCCAGCAGTTCCGGACTTACAGCCTACAATGAGCAGTTCTTC.

This clonotype was recorded many times. J is TRBJ1-5 and V is TRBV7-2; no clear D gene. V was clipped by 5 bases and J by 1 base, with 18 bases between them. The germline gives CDR1 SGHTA, CDR2 FQGNSA. The CDR3 is 17 residues long. CDR3: CASSPLLADRSNQPQHF. Here the CDR3 DNA reads TGTGCCAGCAGCCCCCTCCTAGCTGACCGAAGCAATCAGCCCCAGCATTTT.

This clonotype was counted many times. This sequence joins TRBV12-3 or TRBV12-4 and TRBJ2-5; 8 bases align to TRBD1. J was trimmed by 1 base and V by 8 bases; bases with no gene match: 6. CDR3 length: 14 amino acids. This CDR3 reads CASRTGTFQETQYF. The CDR3 bases are TGTGCCAGCCGGACAGGGACCTTCCAAGAGACCCAGTACTTC.

This clonotype was detected only a few times. This chain links TRBV12-3 or TRBV12-4 with TRBJ2-1; D is perhaps TRBD2 (6 bases). The CDR3 extends over 15 amino acids. The ends were cut back, 6 bases at V and 10 bases at J, with 22 bases in the middle. The CDR3 DNA reads as TGTGCCAGCAGCCCTATTGGAGGAGGGCAAGGGGAGCAGTTCTTC. Translated: CASSPIGGGQGEQFF.

Note on this clonotype: Mismatch with germline at one junction end may stem from a read error. V is TRBV7-9 and J is TRBJ1-2, with 8 bases aligning to TRBD1. Germline V gene lookup returns CDR1 SEHNR and CDR2 FQNEAQ (reference sequence). The CDR3 sequence is 14 residues long. CDR3: CASSLEGTGPLYPF. The CDR3 nucleotides are TGTGCCAGCAGCTTAGAAGGGACAGGACCTCTATACCCTTTC.

V gene TRBV20-1 combines with J gene TRBJ2-7, with 11 bases that match TRBD2. The V segment lost 3 bases and the J segment 2 bases; nucleotides outside the gene matches: 3. From germline, CDR1 is DFQATT and CDR2 SNEGSKA (reference sequence). CDR3 length equals 14 residues. The CDR3 loop is CSASSGGETYEQYF. DNA for the CDR3: TGCAGTGCTAGTAGCGGGGGGGAGACCTACGAGCAGTACTTC.

This clonotype was counted a few times. The chain combines TRBV24-1 with TRBJ2-1; D gene uncertain. This CDR3 region has 14 residues. V was trimmed by 6 bases and J by 2 bases, leaving 10 bases between them. Per germline, CDR1 KGHDR and CDR2 SFDVKD. The CDR3 region has the DNA TGTGCCACCAGTAATCCATCGCCCTACAATGAGCAGTTCTTC. Its protein is CATSNPSPYNEQFF.

This clonotype came up a few times. The chain recombines TRBV6-5 with TRBJ2-2; 14 positions agree with TRBD2. J was trimmed by 3 bases and V by 2 bases; bases with no gene match: 5. Germline assignment: CDR1 MNHEY and CDR2 SVGAGI. This CDR3 region has 18 residues. The CDR3, as DNA: TGTGCCAGCAGTTACCCGACTAGCGGGGGGGCCCACACCGGGGAGCTGTTTTTT. Amino acids: CASSYPTSGGAHTGELFF.

This clonotype was observed a few times. The chain combines TRBV5-1 with TRBJ1-4; D uncertain. Germline CDR1 SGHRS, CDR2 YFSETQ. Deletions cut 5 bases from V and 8 bases from J, with 22 bases between. This CDR3 is built from 16 residues. CDR3 coding DNA: TGCGCCAGCAGTCTGATGGACCGCTGGGGAGGAGAAAAACTGTTTTTT. Translated: CASSLMDRWGGEKLFF. The variable domain in full, with the rest retrieved from reference TRBV5-1 and TRBJ1-4, is KAGVTQTPRYLIKTRGQQVTLSCSPISGHRSVSWYQQTPGQGLQFLFEYFSETQRNKGNFPGRFSGRQFSNSRSEMNVSTLELGDSALYLCASSLMDRWGGEKLFFGSGTQLSVL.